A single sample gave rise to the 12 T cell receptor beta chains below, sequenced in a study of PD-1 blockade in classical Hodgkin lymphoma. All the patients suffered relapse after autologous stem cell transplantation, and brentuximab vedotin exposure differed. TCRdb's copy holds only in-frame clones and misses some; the assay was immunoSEQ multiplex PCR. Among approximately 44,000 clones listed, 60% to 75% were seen once. The sample in question was peripheral blood mononuclear cells (PBMCs), obtained at baseline. The receptors derive from a human donor with classical Hodgkin lymphoma.

J is TRBJ2-1 and V is TRBV15; 7 positions agree with TRBD1. Germline-derived CDR1 and CDR2 are LNHNV and YYDKDF (reference sequence). V shed 3 bases, J shed 5 bases, and the junction held 10 bases outside the gene matches. This CDR3 is 16 amino acids long. CDR3 residues: CATSSYPGQSNNEQFF. CDR3 sequence (DNA): TGTGCCACCAGCAGTTATCCGGGACAGTCCAACAATGAGCAGTTCTTC. Full variable domain (remainder filled in from reference TRBV15 and TRBJ2-1): DAMVIQNPRYQVTQFGKPVTLSCSQTLNHNVMYWYQQKSSQAPKLLFHYYDKDFNNEADTPDNFQSRRPNTSFCFLDIRSPGLGDTAMYLCATSSYPGQSNNEQFFGPGTRLTVL.

The chain carries TRBV6-6 and TRBJ1-1, with unresolved D. V was shortened by 10 bases and J by 1 base, with 4 bases between the two germline ends. This CDR3 has 10 amino acids. Germline V gives CDR1 MNHNY, CDR2 SVGAGI (reference sequence). In DNA form, the CDR3 reads TGTGCCACGCGGAACACTGAAGCTTTCTTT. It is translated as CATRNTEAFF.

The J gene is TRBJ2-7, the V gene TRBV18, with unresolved D. Per germline, CDR1 KGHSH and CDR2 LQKENI. V lost 4 bases and J 2 bases, leaving 12 bases between the germline ends. The CDR3 spans 14 residues. The CDR3 coding sequence is TGTGCCAGCTCACTAGCCGGGCCGACCTACGAGCAGTACTTC. It codes for CASSLAGPTYEQYF.

The chain combines TRBV4-2 with TRBJ1-2; a possible D gene is TRBD1 (6 bases). Germline V gene lookup returns CDR1 LGHNA and CDR2 YNFKEQ. The V and J ends lost 6 bases and 6 bases respectively, with 14 bases between them. The CDR3 covers 13 residues. CDR3 nucleotides: TGTGCCAGCAGTCCGCGCGCAGGGGATGGCTACACCTTC. Encoded protein: CASSPRAGDGYTF.

The chain joins TRBV28 to TRBJ2-7; possible D gene TRBD1, 7 bases. Germline loops: CDR1 MDHEN, CDR2 SYDVKM. The CDR3 has 15 residues. The V and J ends lost 3 bases and 4 bases respectively, with 16 bases between them. As DNA, the CDR3 is TGTGCCAGCAGTTTCGCAGGGGGGAGCCTATACGAGCAGTACTTC. Translating it yields CASSFAGGSLYEQYF.

This chain joins TRBV28 and TRBJ1-2, with 8 bases identical to TRBD1. V lost 9 bases, J lost 11 bases, and 17 bases stayed unmatched. Germline V gene lookup returns CDR1 MDHEN and CDR2 SYDVKM. CDR3 length equals 14 residues. CDR3 in DNA: TGTGCCAGTTTTTCTCTCGGACAGGGCGCTGCTTACACCTTC. This encodes CASFSLGQGAAYTF.

This chain joins TRBV6-5 and TRBJ1-2, with D unresolved. Trimming cost V 0 bases and J 2 bases, with 10 bases left between them. Germline CDR1 reads MNHEY; CDR2 reads SVGAGI. CDR3 length: 15 amino acids. CDR3 loop: CASSYSNSENYGYTF. In nucleotides, the CDR3 is TGTGCCAGCAGTTACTCGAATTCAGAGAACTATGGCTACACCTTC.

This chain uses TRBV28 with TRBJ1-4; D is unresolved. Germline V gives CDR1 MDHEN, CDR2 SYDVKM. This CDR3 is 16 amino acids long. The V and J ends lost 7 bases and 0 bases respectively, with 15 bases between them. The CDR3, as DNA: TGTGCCAGCACCTTAGGCACGGAGACAACTAATGAAAAACTGTTTTTT. This encodes CASTLGTETTNEKLFF.

The V gene is TRBV7-8, the J gene TRBJ1-1; D is unclear. Germline CDR1 SGHVS, CDR2 FQNEAQ. V was pared by 1 base and J by 4 bases, with 4 bases between. This CDR3 has 12 amino acids. CDR3 sequence: CASSLGSTEAFF. In DNA, the CDR3 is TGTGCCAGCAGCTTAGGGTCCACTGAAGCTTTCTTT.

The rearrangement uses TRBV10-3 and TRBJ2-1, with 7 nucleotides matching TRBD2. In germline, CDR1 is ENHRY, CDR2 SYGVKD. J was trimmed by 8 bases and V by 6 bases; bases with no gene match: 1. This CDR3 is 11 amino acids long. CDR3 nucleotide sequence: TGTGCCATCAGGGGAGGGGATGAGCAGTTCTTC. Translated: CAIRGGDEQFF.

This rearrangement joins TRBV5-5 to TRBJ1-1, with 9 bases aligning to TRBD1. V was clipped by 3 bases and J by 11 bases; unmatched bases: 5. The CDR3 totals 12 residues. Germline V lookup: CDR1 SGHKS, CDR2 YYEKEE (reference sequence). CDR3 bases: TGTGCCAGCAGCTGGACAGGGGTTGGGGCTTTCTTT. Protein sequence: CASSWTGVGAFF.

J is TRBJ2-1 and V is TRBV27; TRBD1 agrees at 7 bases. From germline, CDR1 is MNHEY and CDR2 SMNVEV (reference sequence). V gave up 0 bases and J gave up 4 bases; unmatched junction bases: 3. This CDR3 is 15 amino acids long. In nucleotides, the CDR3 is TGTGCCAGCAGTTTATCCAGGGGGTTATACAATGAGCAGTTCTTC. Translating gives CASSLSRGLYNEQFF.